The T cell receptor (beta chain) under discussion was sequenced for a study of long-term antiretroviral therapy in people with HIV. Study background: The 2015 immediate-ART recommendation came about a decade after the earliest samples. Study outcomes and limitations: Clones expanded before ART dominated the repertoire at all time points. With ART, diversity went up but was still lower than in transplant donor controls.

This clone was observed a few times. Its specificity is not known. Samples were assayed with immunoSEQ v3.0 at survey level. Produced via immunoSEQ multiplex PCR; TCRdb's table is partial and in-frame only. The sample lists 26,000 or so clones; around four fifths were seen once. Germline V gives CDR1 SGHNT, CDR2 YYREEE (reference sequence). Trimming removed 0 bases at V and 2 bases at J, with 6 bases between. This CDR3 is built from 14 residues. The V gene is TRBV5-4, the J gene TRBJ1-3; D is ambiguous. Specimen: unsorted PBMCs, collected 0.8 years before starting antiretroviral therapy. The sequence came from a man in his late teens or twenties with HIV. CDR3 amino acids: CASSLGTTGNTIYF. In DNA, the CDR3 is TGTGCCAGCAGCTTGGGGACCACTGGAAACACCATATATTTT.